One sample yielded the 7 T cell receptor beta chains listed below, sequenced in a study of PD-1 blockade in classical Hodgkin lymphoma. Sequencing used immunoSEQ multiplex PCR; TCRdb keeps in-frame clones, though not all of them. The profile shows about 21,000 clones, over 70% of them singletons. The sample's time point: cycle 4 day 1 (C4D1), after six to seven weeks of nivolumab. Each patient experienced a relapse that followed autologous stem cell transplantation, and brentuximab vedotin exposure varied. Sequencing was performed on peripheral blood mononuclear cells (PBMCs), taken before the fourth cycle of nivolumab. These receptor sequences come from a human donor with classical Hodgkin lymphoma.

This clone was observed once. The rearrangement links TRBV9 to TRBJ2-5, with no clear D. Between the trimmed V and J ends, which lost 0 bases and 4 bases, there was a span of 4 bases. CDR1 is SGDLS, CDR2 YYNGEE, per germline. The CDR3 has 12 amino acids. The chain's CDR3 is CASSVAGETQYF. The CDR3 DNA reads TGTGCCAGCAGCGTAGCAGGAGAGACCCAGTACTTC.

This clone was counted a single time. The gene calls are TRBV4-1 and TRBJ1-1, with 8 bases fitting TRBD1. Germline V gene sequence: CDR1 MGHRA, CDR2 YSYEKL. The CDR3 consists of 14 residues. The V and J ends lost 0 bases and 6 bases, in that order; junction bases with no gene match: 3. CDR3 amino acids: CASSQEWGQAEAFF. CDR3 nucleotides: TGCGCCAGCAGCCAAGAGTGGGGACAGGCTGAAGCTTTCTTT.

CDR3 coding DNA: TGTGCCAGCAGCCTCGGGACTAGGCAGTATTTT. This sequence encodes CASSLGTRQYF. The chain employs TRBV7-9 and TRBJ2-3; 8 positions agree with TRBD2. This CDR3 contains 11 residues. CDR1 SEHNR and CDR2 FQNEAQ come from the germline V gene (reference sequence). The trim removed 5 bases at V and 11 bases at J, leaving 3 bases unmatched. Complete variable domain (other parts from reference TRBV7-9 and TRBJ2-3): DTGVSQNPRHKITKRGQNVTFRCDPISEHNRLYWYRQTLGQGPEFLTYFQNEAQLEKSRLLSDRFSAERPKGSFSTLEIQRTEQGDSAMYLCASSLGTRQYFGPGTRLTVL.

The V gene is TRBV29-1, the J gene TRBJ1-5; the D gene is possibly TRBD1 (5 bases). This CDR3 spans 13 amino acids. V was pared by 3 bases and J by 2 bases, with 8 bases between. Germline CDR1 SQVTM, CDR2 ANQGSEA. The CDR3 loop reads CSVEQGGNQPQHF. CDR3 nucleotides: TGCAGCGTTGAGCAGGGTGGCAATCAGCCCCAGCATTTT.

The chain has TRBV6-1 and TRBJ2-1, with TRBD2 matching 11 bases. Per the germline V gene, CDR1 is MNHNS and CDR2 is SASEGT. The CDR3 is made up of 13 amino acids. Trimming removed 8 bases from V and 9 bases from J; junction bases left unmatched: 6. CDR3 protein: CASSASGRSEQFF. The DNA of the CDR3 is TGTGCCAGCTCCGCTAGCGGGAGGTCTGAGCAGTTCTTC.

This chain connects TRBV9 to TRBJ2-2; 8 bases line up with TRBD2. Germline CDR1 reads SGDLS; CDR2 reads YYNGEE. The trim removed 4 bases at V and 4 bases at J, leaving 9 bases unmatched. This CDR3 is 16 amino acids long. Here the CDR3 DNA reads TGTGCCAGCAGCCCGGGGCGGGGGGCGGTCACCGGGGAGCTGTTTTTT. Translating it yields CASSPGRGAVTGELFF.

V and J are TRBV28 and TRBJ2-7; D not resolved. The CDR3 covers 15 residues. In germline, CDR1 is MDHEN, CDR2 SYDVKM. V shed 6 bases and J shed 3 bases, with 18 bases lying between them. CDR3 nucleotide sequence: TGTGCCAGCAGGCCTGTCCGCGGTTCTCACTACGAGCAGTACTTC. Its translation: CASRPVRGSHYEQYF.